This is a list of T cell receptor beta chains from one sample in a study of shared clonotypes between healthy human individuals. Profiled with immunoSEQ multiplex PCR; TCRdb holds only in-frame clones, not every one. This sample has about 1.1 million clones, with approximately 75% found just once. Input material: memory CD4+ T cells from PBMCs. The origin of the receptors is a man younger than 35 in good health. Some clones in this sample may be carry-over from other donors' samples. CDR3s include the opening cysteine and the closing phenylalanine or tryptophan. D genes are given only for firm matches. Clone sizes are given selectively: once, few, many, or a class where the clone is expanded.

clone_size	d_call	j_call	v_call	cdr3_nt	cdr3_aa
once	TRBD2	TRBJ2-1	TRBV5-3	TGTGCCAGAAGCGGACCCAGACTAGCGGAGTACAATGAGCAGTTCTTC	CARSGPRLAEYNEQFF
.	TRBD2	TRBJ2-1	TRBV7-8	TGTGCCAGCACTCCTAGCGGGAGGAGCAATGAGCAGTTCTTC	CASTPSGRSNEQFF
.	.	TRBJ1-3	TRBV2	TGTGCCAGCACACCCCTAGCGGGGGCGACTGGAAACACCATATATTTT	CASTPLAGATGNTIYF
.	.	TRBJ2-6	TRBV12-5	TGTGCTAGTGGTTTACCTGGGGCCAACGTCCTGACTTTC	CASGLPGANVLTF
.	TRBD1	TRBJ2-1	TRBV6-1	TGTGCCAGCAGTAGGGACAGTTACAATGAGCAGTTCTTC	CASSRDSYNEQFF
.	.	TRBJ1-2	TRBV5-1	TGCGCCAGCAGCTTGATCATGGGTGGCTACACCTTC	CASSLIMGGYTF
.	.	TRBJ1-5	TRBV19	TGTGCCAGTAGTATTTCGGTAAATAGCAATCAGCCCCAGCATTTT	CASSISVNSNQPQHF
.	.	TRBJ1-5	TRBV11-2	TGTGCCAGCAGCCAGGCTCCGGATCAGCCCCAGCATTTT	CASSQAPDQPQHF
.	.	TRBJ1-2	TRBV7-9	TGTGCCAGCAGCCCAGACGAGGGCTACACCTTC	CASSPDEGYTF
many	TRBD2	TRBJ2-5	TRBV30	TGTGCCTGGGAAAGCGGGGGGGAGACCCAGTACTTC	CAWESGGETQYF
.	.	TRBJ2-1	TRBV9	TGTGCCAGCAGCGTAGACGACGGATCCTACAATGAGCAGTTCTTC	CASSVDDGSYNEQFF
.	.	TRBJ2-2	TRBV4-3	TGCGCCAGCAGCCAAGGGTTTGACGGGGAGCTGTTTTTT	CASSQGFDGELFF
many	TRBD2	TRBJ2-7	TRBV27	TGTGCCAGCAGTCCACTAGCGGGAGCCTCCTACGAGCAGTACTTC	CASSPLAGASYEQYF
.	.	TRBJ1-2	TRBV5-1	TGCGCCAGCAGCTTGGGCACGCCGGGGCACTATGGCTACACCTTC	CASSLGTPGHYGYTF
.	.	TRBJ1-5	TRBV28	TGTGCCAGCAGCCCCGTCTTCGGGGCCTTGAGCAATCAGCCCCAGCATTTT	CASSPVFGALSNQPQHF
.	.	TRBJ1-4	TRBV6-6	TGTGCCAGCAGTTATAGGAACCGGGAGTATAATGAAAAACTGTTTTTT	CASSYRNREYNEKLFF
.	.	TRBJ1-4	TRBV7-8	TGTGCTTCATGCCGGGCAACTAATGAAAAACTGTTTTTT	CASCRATNEKLFF
few	TRBD1	TRBJ2-5	TRBV5-4	TGTGCCAGCAGCTTGGGGGGACAGAAAGAGACCCAGTACTTC	CASSLGGQKETQYF